A selection of T cell receptor beta chains follows, all from one sample in a study of T cell responses to AZD1222 COVID-19 vaccine. Method: immunoSEQ multiplex PCR; TCRdb's copy keeps in-frame clones and lacks some. Counted here are just under 55,000 clones, 87% occurring once; the ten biggest clones make up about 3.9%. Sequenced here: peripheral blood, sampled on day 0 of AZD1222 vaccination. Source of these receptors: an adult in good health. Each CDR3 is given with its conserved first and last residue. The D gene is left open where the match is weak. Clone size is not always given. Where it is, it says once, few, many or a class for expanded clones.

clone size	J gene	V gene	D gene	CDR3 protein	CDR3 DNA
-	TRBJ2-3	TRBV20-1	-	CSASLVGGGITDTQYF	TGCAGTGCTAGTCTGGTAGGGGGGGGCATCACAGATACGCAGTATTTT
-	TRBJ1-5	TRBV2	-	CASSEGRTMGNQPQHF	TGTGCCAGCAGTGAAGGACGGACTATGGGCAATCAGCCCCAGCATTTT
-	TRBJ2-2	TRBV29-1	TRBD2	CSAGLAGGLLDTGELFF	TGCAGCGCTGGACTAGCGGGGGGACTATTAGACACCGGGGAGCTGTTTTTT
-	TRBJ2-7	TRBV10-3	-	CAKTTDAYEQYF	TGTGCCAAGACGACAGATGCCTACGAGCAGTACTTC
-	TRBJ2-2	TRBV6-5	TRBD1	CASSYSGQGGAGELFF	TGTGCCAGCAGTTACTCTGGACAGGGGGGGGCCGGGGAGCTGTTTTTT
once	TRBJ1-4	TRBV7-9	-	CASSFGGFRDNEKLFF	TGTGCCAGCAGCTTCGGGGGGTTTCGTGATAATGAAAAACTGTTTTTT
-	TRBJ1-1	TRBV5-1	-	CASWAGGRNTEAFF	TGCGCCAGCTGGGCTGGTGGCAGGAACACTGAAGCTTTCTTT
-	TRBJ2-2	TRBV6-6	TRBD1	CATRGGQGPTGELFF	TGTGCCACCCGCGGTGGACAGGGGCCCACCGGGGAGCTGTTTTTT
few	TRBJ2-3	TRBV5-1	-	CASRWSPYTDTQYF	TGCGCCAGCAGATGGAGCCCCTACACAGATACGCAGTATTTT
-	TRBJ2-6	TRBV18	-	CASSPPGSRDPGANVLTF	TGTGCCAGCTCACCACCGGGGTCTAGGGATCCTGGGGCCAACGTCCTGACTTTC
-	TRBJ1-5	TRBV5-8	-	CASSLGGGQPQHF	TGTGCCAGCAGCTTGGGGGGCGGTCAGCCCCAGCATTTT
-	TRBJ2-5	TRBV27	-	CATITLKDSQETQYF	TGTGCCACCATTACCTTGAAAGACAGTCAAGAGACCCAGTACTTC
-	TRBJ2-7	TRBV28	TRBD1	CASSSFDRVYEQYF	TGTGCCAGCAGTTCCTTCGACAGGGTCTACGAGCAGTACTTC
-	TRBJ2-3	TRBV18	TRBD2	CASSPPGTSPDTDTQYF	TGTGCCAGCTCACCACCGGGGACTAGTCCAGACACAGATACGCAGTATTTT
few	TRBJ1-2	TRBV5-6	-	CASLSTVDYGYTF	TGTGCCAGCCTCTCAACAGTAGACTATGGCTACACCTTC
-	TRBJ1-1	TRBV30	TRBD1	CAWSVTGGIAFF	TGTGCCTGGAGTGTTACAGGGGGCATAGCTTTCTTT
-	TRBJ1-2	TRBV27	-	CASSLRRTNGYTF	TGTGCCAGCTCCTTACGCAGAACAAATGGCTACACCTTC
-	TRBJ2-7	TRBV7-7	-	CASSLGRSYEQYF	TGTGCTAGCAGCCTCGGAAGATCCTACGAGCAGTACTTC
-	TRBJ1-1	TRBV18	TRBD1	CASSPGQGMNTEAFF	TGTGCCAGCTCACCTGGACAGGGGATGAACACTGAAGCTTTCTTT
few	TRBJ1-5	TRBV7-9	-	CASSFGSTPAQPQHF	TGTGCCAGCAGCTTTGGATCTACTCCAGCCCAGCCCCAGCATTTT
-	TRBJ2-1	TRBV5-6	TRBD2	CASSARWRGGQNEQFF	TGTGCCAGCAGCGCAAGGTGGCGGGGGGGCCAAAATGAGCAGTTCTTC
-	TRBJ1-6	TRBV5-1	TRBD1	CASSFLITGTGDSPLHF	TGCGCCAGCAGCTTTTTAATAACCGGGACAGGGGATTCACCCCTCCACTTT
-	TRBJ1-2	TRBV12-3/TRBV12-4	-	CASSLQGHYGYTF	TGTGCCAGCAGCCTACAGGGCCACTATGGCTACACCTTC
-	TRBJ1-2	TRBV7-9	-	CASAGGGYGYTF	TGTGCCAGCGCGGGGGGAGGGTATGGCTACACCTTC
-	TRBJ1-1	TRBV19	-	CASSIAGFRNTEAFF	TGTGCCAGTAGTATTGCGGGTTTCAGGAACACTGAAGCTTTCTTT
once	TRBJ1-4	TRBV21-1	-	CASSESGQGVEKLFF	TGTGCCAGCAGCGAATCGGGACAGGGGGTAGAAAAACTGTTTTTT
-	TRBJ1-5	TRBV28	-	CASSLPVVSNQPQHF	TGTGCCAGCAGTTTGCCGGTGGTTAGCAATCAGCCCCAGCATTTT
-	TRBJ2-3	TRBV5-1	-	CASSLQGLSTDTQYF	TGCGCCAGCAGCTTGCAGGGCTTGAGCACAGATACGCAGTATTTT
-	TRBJ2-7	TRBV7-2	-	CASSLGPRSYEQYF	TGTGCCAGCAGCTTGGGACCCAGATCGTACGAGCAGTACTTC
-	TRBJ1-4	TRBV5-6	-	CASNSQLATNEKLFF	TGTGCCAGCAACTCACAACTTGCAACTAATGAAAAACTGTTTTTT
-	TRBJ2-2	TRBV24-1	TRBD1	CATSGTGVAGELFF	TGTGCCACCAGTGGGACAGGGGTGGCCGGGGAGCTGTTTTTT
-	TRBJ1-3	TRBV6-1	-	CASSAQGHSSGNTIYF	TGTGCCAGCAGTGCGCAGGGGCACAGCTCTGGAAACACCATATATTTT
-	TRBJ2-2	TRBV19	-	CASSLGPGELFF	TGTGCCAGTAGTCTCGGACCCGGGGAGCTGTTTTTT
-	TRBJ1-6	TRBV10-3	TRBD1	CAISGEGQGVSPLHF	TGTGCCATCTCTGGGGAGGGACAGGGTGTTTCACCCCTCCACTTT
-	TRBJ1-6	TRBV25-1	-	CASSESARGSPLHF	TGTGCCAGCAGTGAATCAGCCAGGGGATCACCCCTCCACTTT
few	TRBJ1-1	TRBV19	-	CASSIDVLRAEAFF	TGTGCCAGTAGTATCGATGTGCTCAGGGCTGAAGCTTTCTTT
-	TRBJ1-1	TRBV10-2	-	CASSEQGGTEAFF	TGCGCCAGCAGTGAGCAAGGGGGGACTGAAGCTTTCTTT
-	TRBJ1-5	TRBV12-3/TRBV12-4	-	CASSFTGNQPQHF	TGTGCCAGCAGTTTTACGGGCAATCAGCCCCAGCATTTT
-	TRBJ2-1	TRBV7-2	-	CASSLYERTALEQFF	TGTGCCAGCAGCTTATATGAGCGGACGGCCTTGGAGCAGTTCTTC
-	TRBJ2-7	TRBV7-9	TRBD1	CASSTGQGWSEQYF	TGTGCCAGCAGCACCGGACAGGGTTGGTCCGAGCAGTACTTC
-	TRBJ2-5	TRBV5-1	-	CASSLAGSQETQYF	TGCGCCAGCAGCTTGGCAGGGTCCCAAGAGACCCAGTACTTC
-	TRBJ2-3	TRBV9	-	CASSQLDSFSTDTQYF	TGTGCCAGCAGCCAGCTTGACAGTTTTAGCACAGATACGCAGTATTTT
-	TRBJ1-4	TRBV7-9	-	CASSDGALGEKLFF	TGTGCCAGCAGCGATGGGGCCTTGGGGGAAAAACTGTTTTTT
-	TRBJ2-7	TRBV2	TRBD1	CASKKDGTGTSEQYF	TGTGCCAGCAAGAAGGACGGGACAGGGACGTCCGAGCAGTACTTC
-	TRBJ2-6	TRBV15	-	CATSGGANSGANVLTF	TGTGCCACCAGCGGTGGGGCCAACTCTGGGGCCAACGTCCTGACTTTC
once	TRBJ1-4	TRBV12-3/TRBV12-4	-	CASLRQPNEKLFF	TGTGCCAGCTTAAGACAGCCTAATGAAAAACTGTTTTTT
-	TRBJ2-1	TRBV5-1	-	CASSPLFVPADEQFF	TGCGCCAGCAGCCCCCTTTTCGTGCCTGCGGATGAGCAGTTCTTC
-	TRBJ2-6	TRBV24-1	-	CATSVGWDGSSGANVLTF	TGTGCCACCAGTGTGGGGTGGGACGGTTCATCTGGGGCCAACGTCCTGACTTTC
-	TRBJ1-1	TRBV14	-	CASSQVGLRTEAFF	TGTGCCAGCAGCCAAGTTGGGTTGAGGACTGAAGCTTTCTTT